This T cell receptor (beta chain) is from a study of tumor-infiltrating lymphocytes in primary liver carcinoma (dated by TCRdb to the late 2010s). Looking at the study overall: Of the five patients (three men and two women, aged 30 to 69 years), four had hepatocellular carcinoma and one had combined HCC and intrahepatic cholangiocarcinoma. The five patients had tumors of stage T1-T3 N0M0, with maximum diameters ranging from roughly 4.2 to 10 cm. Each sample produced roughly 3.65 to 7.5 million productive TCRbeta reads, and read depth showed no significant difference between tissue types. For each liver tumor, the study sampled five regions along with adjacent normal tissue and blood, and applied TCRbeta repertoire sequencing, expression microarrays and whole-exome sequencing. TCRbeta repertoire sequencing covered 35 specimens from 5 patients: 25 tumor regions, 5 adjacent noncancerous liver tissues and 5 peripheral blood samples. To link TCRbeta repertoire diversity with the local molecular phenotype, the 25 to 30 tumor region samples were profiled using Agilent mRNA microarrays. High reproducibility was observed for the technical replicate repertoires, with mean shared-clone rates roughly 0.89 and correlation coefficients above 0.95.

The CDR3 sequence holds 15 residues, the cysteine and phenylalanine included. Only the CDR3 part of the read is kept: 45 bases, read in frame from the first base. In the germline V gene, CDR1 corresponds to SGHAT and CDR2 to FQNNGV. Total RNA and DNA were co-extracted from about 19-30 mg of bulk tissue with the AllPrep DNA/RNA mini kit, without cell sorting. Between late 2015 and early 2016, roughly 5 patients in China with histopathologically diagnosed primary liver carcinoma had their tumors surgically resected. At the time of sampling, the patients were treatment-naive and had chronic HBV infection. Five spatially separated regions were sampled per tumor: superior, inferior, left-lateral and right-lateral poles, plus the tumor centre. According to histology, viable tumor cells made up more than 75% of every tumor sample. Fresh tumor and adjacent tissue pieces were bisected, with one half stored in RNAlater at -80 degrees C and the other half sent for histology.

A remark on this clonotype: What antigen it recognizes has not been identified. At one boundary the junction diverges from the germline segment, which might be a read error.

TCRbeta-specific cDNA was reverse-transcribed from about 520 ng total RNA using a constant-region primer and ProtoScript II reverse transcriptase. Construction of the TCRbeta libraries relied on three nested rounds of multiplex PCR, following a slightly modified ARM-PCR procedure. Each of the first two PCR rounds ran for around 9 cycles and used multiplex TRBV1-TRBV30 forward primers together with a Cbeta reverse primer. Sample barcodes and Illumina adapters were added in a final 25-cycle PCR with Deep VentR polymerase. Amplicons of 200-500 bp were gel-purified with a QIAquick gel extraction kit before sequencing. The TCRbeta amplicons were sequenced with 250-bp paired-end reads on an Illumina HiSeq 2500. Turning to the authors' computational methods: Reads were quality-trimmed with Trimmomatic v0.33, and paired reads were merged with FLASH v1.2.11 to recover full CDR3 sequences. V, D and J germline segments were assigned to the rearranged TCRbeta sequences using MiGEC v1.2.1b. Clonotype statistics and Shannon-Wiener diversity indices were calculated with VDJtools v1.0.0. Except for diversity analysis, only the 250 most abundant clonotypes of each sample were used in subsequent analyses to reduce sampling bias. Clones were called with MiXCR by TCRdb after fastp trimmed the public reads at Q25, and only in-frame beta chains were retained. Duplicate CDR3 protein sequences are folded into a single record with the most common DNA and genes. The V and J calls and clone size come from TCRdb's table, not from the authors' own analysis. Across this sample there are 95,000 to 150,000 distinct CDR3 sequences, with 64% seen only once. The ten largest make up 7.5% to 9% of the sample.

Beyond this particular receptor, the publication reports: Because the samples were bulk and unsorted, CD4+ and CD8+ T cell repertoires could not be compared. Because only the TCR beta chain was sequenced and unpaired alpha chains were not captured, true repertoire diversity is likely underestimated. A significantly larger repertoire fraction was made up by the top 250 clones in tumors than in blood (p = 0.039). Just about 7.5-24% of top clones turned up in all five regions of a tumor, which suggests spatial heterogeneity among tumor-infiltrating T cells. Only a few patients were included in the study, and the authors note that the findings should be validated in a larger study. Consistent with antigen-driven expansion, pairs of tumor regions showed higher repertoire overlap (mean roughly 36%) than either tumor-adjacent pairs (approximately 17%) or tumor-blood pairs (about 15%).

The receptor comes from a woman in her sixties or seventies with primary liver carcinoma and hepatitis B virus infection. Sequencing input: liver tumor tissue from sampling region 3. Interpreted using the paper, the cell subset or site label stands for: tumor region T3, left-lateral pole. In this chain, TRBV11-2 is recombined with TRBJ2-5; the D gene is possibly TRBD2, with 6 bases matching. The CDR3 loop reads CANSLRQAGQETQYF. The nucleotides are TGTGCCAACAGCTTAAGGCAAGCGGGCCAAGAGACCCAGTACTTC.